These T cell receptor beta chains were read from a single sample in a study of T cells in Graves' hyperthyroidism and ophthalmopathy. TCRdb reprocessed the multiplex PCR reads with MiXCR, giving one entry per CDR3 protein. The sample has roughly 640,000 distinct CDR3 sequences, roughly 16% seen once. Sequencing used blood. All receptors come from a woman aged 40 to 50 with Graves' ophthalmopathy. CDR3s include the opening cysteine and the closing phenylalanine or tryptophan. D genes are given only for firm matches. Size is omitted from some rows. Given values are once, few, many or a class for expanded clones.

D gene: .; J gene: TRBJ1-1; clone size: few; V gene: TRBV2; CDR3 DNA: TGTGCCAGCAGAACCCAGATTGGGACAGAAGCTTTCTTT; CDR3 protein: CASRTQIGTEAFF
D gene: TRBD1; J gene: TRBJ2-7; clone size: .; V gene: TRBV19; CDR3 DNA: TGTGCCAGTAGTCCCGGGACAGCTTTCTACGAGCAGTACTTC; CDR3 protein: CASSPGTAFYEQYF
D gene: .; J gene: TRBJ2-3; clone size: .; V gene: TRBV5-5; CDR3 DNA: TGTGCCAGCAGCGCCGTGCTGGGTCCAGATACGCAGTATTTT; CDR3 protein: CASSAVLGPDTQYF
D gene: .; J gene: TRBJ1-1; clone size: few; V gene: TRBV7-9; CDR3 DNA: TGTGCCAGCAGCTTAAGAGGGGGTGCTAACACTGAAGCTTTCTTT; CDR3 protein: CASSLRGGANTEAFF
D gene: TRBD2; J gene: TRBJ2-7; clone size: many; V gene: TRBV6-1; CDR3 DNA: TGTGCCAGCAGTGAAGGGCCTAGCGGTAAGCTTGGCGAGCAGTACTTC; CDR3 protein: CASSEGPSGKLGEQYF
D gene: TRBD2; J gene: TRBJ2-7; clone size: many; V gene: TRBV2; CDR3 DNA: TGTGCCAGCAGTGAAGCGCTTGGGCTAGCGGGTATCTCCTACGAGCAGTACTTC; CDR3 protein: CASSEALGLAGISYEQYF
D gene: .; J gene: TRBJ2-7; clone size: once; V gene: TRBV20-1; CDR3 DNA: TGCAGTGCTAGAGATCCGGGGCCAAAGCCGTACGAGCAGTACTTC; CDR3 protein: CSARDPGPKPYEQYF
D gene: TRBD2; J gene: TRBJ2-7; clone size: few; V gene: TRBV5-5; CDR3 DNA: TGTGCCAGCAGCAGCGGGGCCGCCTACGAGCAGTACTTC; CDR3 protein: CASSSGAAYEQYF
D gene: .; J gene: TRBJ2-1; clone size: many; V gene: TRBV11-2; CDR3 DNA: TGTGCCAGCAGCTTATCAGGGTTGAATGAGCAGTTCTTC; CDR3 protein: CASSLSGLNEQFF
D gene: .; J gene: TRBJ1-5; clone size: many; V gene: TRBV6-1; CDR3 DNA: TGTGCCAGCAGACCCGGGGTAACGACACCAGATCAGCCCCAGCATTTT; CDR3 protein: CASRPGVTTPDQPQHF
D gene: .; J gene: TRBJ1-2; clone size: many; V gene: TRBV11-2; CDR3 DNA: TGTGCCAGCAGCCCCCACCTCAACTATGGCTACACCTTC; CDR3 protein: CASSPHLNYGYTF
D gene: TRBD2; J gene: TRBJ2-3; clone size: few; V gene: TRBV7-2; CDR3 DNA: TGTGCCAGCAGACGTAGCGGGAGGGAAGATACGCAGTATTTT; CDR3 protein: CASRRSGREDTQYF
D gene: .; J gene: TRBJ2-2; clone size: few; V gene: TRBV7-3; CDR3 DNA: TGTGCCAGCAACCCAAATGGACCCGCGAACACCGGGGAGCTGTTTTTT; CDR3 protein: CASNPNGPANTGELFF
D gene: .; J gene: TRBJ1-2; clone size: many; V gene: TRBV20-1; CDR3 DNA: TGCAGTGCTAGGGGCCGGGCTCCGGGGGATGGCTACACCTTC; CDR3 protein: CSARGRAPGDGYTF
D gene: .; J gene: TRBJ1-1; clone size: many; V gene: TRBV5-6; CDR3 DNA: TGTGCCAGCAGCCAGGAGGCCAGCCTGAACACTGAAGCTTTCTTT; CDR3 protein: CASSQEASLNTEAFF
D gene: TRBD1; J gene: TRBJ1-5; clone size: once; V gene: TRBV20-1; CDR3 DNA: TGCAGTGCTAGAGATTCCTGGGGACAGGGTTATCAGCCCCAGCATTTT; CDR3 protein: CSARDSWGQGYQPQHF
D gene: .; J gene: TRBJ2-2; clone size: few; V gene: TRBV30; CDR3 DNA: TGTGCCTGGAGTTGGGACCCCACCGGGGAGCTGTTTTTT; CDR3 protein: CAWSWDPTGELFF
D gene: TRBD2; J gene: TRBJ2-3; clone size: .; V gene: TRBV7-3; CDR3 DNA: TGTGCCAGCAGCTTATCCGTCGTAACTAGCGGGGGGCTCACAGATACGCAGTATTTT; CDR3 protein: CASSLSVVTSGGLTDTQYF
D gene: .; J gene: TRBJ2-2; clone size: few; V gene: TRBV20-1; CDR3 DNA: TGCAGTGCCACGAAGGGCGGGAACACCGGGGAGCTGTTTTTT; CDR3 protein: CSATKGGNTGELFF
D gene: .; J gene: TRBJ1-1; clone size: many; V gene: TRBV6-1; CDR3 DNA: TGTGCCAGCACCTGGCCTTCGCCTGAAGCTTTCTTT; CDR3 protein: CASTWPSPEAFF
D gene: .; J gene: TRBJ1-2; clone size: few; V gene: TRBV5-1; CDR3 DNA: TGCGCCAGCAGCAGTGCAGGGGACTATGGCTACACCTTC; CDR3 protein: CASSSAGDYGYTF
D gene: .; J gene: TRBJ1-1; clone size: many; V gene: TRBV20-1; CDR3 DNA: TGCAGTGCTATGCCACCGACAGGAATTAACACTGAAGCTTTCTTT; CDR3 protein: CSAMPPTGINTEAFF
D gene: TRBD1; J gene: TRBJ2-4; clone size: .; V gene: TRBV3-1; CDR3 DNA: TGTGCCAGCAGCCGCGGACAGGGGGACATTCAGTACTTC; CDR3 protein: CASSRGQGDIQYF
D gene: .; J gene: TRBJ2-2; clone size: .; V gene: TRBV7-3; CDR3 DNA: TGTGCCAGCAGCTTAAACCAGGGTCCCGGGGAGCTGTTTTTT; CDR3 protein: CASSLNQGPGELFF
D gene: .; J gene: TRBJ2-7; clone size: many; V gene: TRBV3-1; CDR3 DNA: TGTGCCAGCAGCCAAGGTTTGGGGTTGTTGGCTTCTTCACACGAGCAGTACTTC; CDR3 protein: CASSQGLGLLASSHEQYF
D gene: .; J gene: TRBJ1-2; clone size: few; V gene: TRBV5-6; CDR3 DNA: TGTGCCAGCAGCCCCACCTCCCTCCATGGCTACACCTTC; CDR3 protein: CASSPTSLHGYTF
D gene: TRBD1; J gene: TRBJ1-1; clone size: many; V gene: TRBV6-1; CDR3 DNA: TGTGCCAGCAGTCGAAACAGGGGCATGAACACTGAAGCTTTCTTT; CDR3 protein: CASSRNRGMNTEAFF
D gene: .; J gene: TRBJ2-2; clone size: many; V gene: TRBV2; CDR3 DNA: TGTGCCAGCAGTGAAGAGGGGGGCAGCTCGAACACCGGGGAGCTGTTTTTT; CDR3 protein: CASSEEGGSSNTGELFF
D gene: .; J gene: TRBJ1-1; clone size: many; V gene: TRBV2; CDR3 DNA: TGTGCCAGTAGACAGATGAACACTGAAGCTTTCTTT; CDR3 protein: CASRQMNTEAFF
D gene: .; J gene: TRBJ2-3; clone size: .; V gene: TRBV29-1; CDR3 DNA: TGCAGCGTTGAAGGGCACGGATACACAGATACGCAGTATTTT; CDR3 protein: CSVEGHGYTDTQYF
D gene: TRBD1; J gene: TRBJ2-3; clone size: .; V gene: TRBV6-5; CDR3 DNA: TGTGCCAGCAACGGACAGGGTGAGGGCACAGATACGCAGTATTTT; CDR3 protein: CASNGQGEGTDTQYF
D gene: .; J gene: TRBJ2-1; clone size: many; V gene: TRBV2; CDR3 DNA: TGTGCCAGCAGTGAATCGAGTTCCTACAATGAGCAGTTCTTC; CDR3 protein: CASSESSSYNEQFF
D gene: .; J gene: TRBJ2-5; clone size: few; V gene: TRBV3-1; CDR3 DNA: TGTGCCAGCAGCCAGTATTCAGGGAGCCAAGAGACCCAGTACTTC; CDR3 protein: CASSQYSGSQETQYF
D gene: .; J gene: TRBJ1-1; clone size: .; V gene: TRBV5-5; CDR3 DNA: TGTGCCAGCAGCCCCGGGACAAGCACTGAAGCTTTCTTT; CDR3 protein: CASSPGTSTEAFF
D gene: .; J gene: TRBJ2-7; clone size: many; V gene: TRBV7-8; CDR3 DNA: TGTGCCAGCAGACGAATAGCAACCCCGACCTACGAGCAGTACTTC; CDR3 protein: CASRRIATPTYEQYF
D gene: TRBD2; J gene: TRBJ2-1; clone size: .; V gene: TRBV27; CDR3 DNA: TGTGCCAGCAGTCGCGAACCGTCTAGCGGGGTTTGGTCCTACAATGAGCAGTTCTTC; CDR3 protein: CASSREPSSGVWSYNEQFF
D gene: TRBD2; J gene: TRBJ2-3; clone size: many; V gene: TRBV6-1; CDR3 DNA: TGTGCCAGCAGTGAAGCTAGCGGGGGCGGCACAGATACGCAGTATTTT; CDR3 protein: CASSEASGGGTDTQYF
D gene: .; J gene: TRBJ1-2; clone size: .; V gene: TRBV9; CDR3 DNA: TGTGCCAGCAGCGTTGATCCCGACAGGAACTATGGCTACACCTTC; CDR3 protein: CASSVDPDRNYGYTF
D gene: TRBD2; J gene: TRBJ2-5; clone size: few; V gene: TRBV5-1; CDR3 DNA: TGCGCCAGCAGCTTCAATGCCCAGAAAGGACTAGCGGACTTTGAGACCCAGTACTTC; CDR3 protein: CASSFNAQKGLADFETQYF
D gene: TRBD2; J gene: TRBJ2-1; clone size: many; V gene: TRBV28; CDR3 DNA: TGTGCCAGCAGTTCAGGGAGGGGTCGCTCCTACAATGAGCAGTTCTTC; CDR3 protein: CASSSGRGRSYNEQFF
D gene: TRBD1; J gene: TRBJ1-6; clone size: few; V gene: TRBV6-1; CDR3 DNA: TGTGCCAGCAGACAGGGGGCTTTGTATAATTCACCCCTCCACTTT; CDR3 protein: CASRQGALYNSPLHF
D gene: .; J gene: TRBJ1-2; clone size: many; V gene: TRBV30; CDR3 DNA: TGTGCCTGGAGCGGTCAGGTACCGCGATTGGGCTACACCTTC; CDR3 protein: CAWSGQVPRLGYTF